A selection of T cell receptor beta chains follows, all from one sample in a study of blood T cell repertoires in COVID-19. The assay was immunoSEQ multiplex PCR, and TCRdb's table has in-frame clones only and misses some. The data contain hundreds of thousands of clones, about 88% of them singletons. Sequenced sample: peripheral blood. These receptors originate from a man aged 55-75 years with acute or convalescent COVID-19. The CDR3 runs from the conserved cysteine through the conserved F or W. D genes are given only for firm matches. Only some rows state a clone size, as once, few, many or a class for expanded clones.

>TRBJ2-1|TRBD2|TRBV7-2|-
TGTGCCAGCAGCTTAGTCGCGGGGGGGCCCAATGAGCAGTTCTTC
CASSLVAGGPNEQFF
>TRBJ2-1|-|TRBV5-4|once
TGTGCCAGCAGCGCTAACAGGGACAATGAGCAGTTCTTC
CASSANRDNEQFF
>TRBJ1-6|TRBD1|TRBV6-6|-
TGTGCCAGCAGCCCCACCCCCCCGGGACAGGGGTTCACCTATAATTCACCCCTCCACTTT
CASSPTPPGQGFTYNSPLHF
>TRBJ2-2|TRBD1|TRBV18|-
TGTGCCAGCTCTCCCTCCGGACAGGGCTCCACCGGGGAGCTGTTTTTT
CASSPSGQGSTGELFF
>TRBJ1-5|-|TRBV6-6|-
TGTGCCAGCAGTTACTCGGGCCAGGGCAATCAGCCCCAGCATTTT
CASSYSGQGNQPQHF
>TRBJ2-4|-|TRBV3-1/TRBV3-2|-
TGTGCCAGCAGCCCTAGACGTAAACCCCTTGACATTCAGTACTTC
CASSPRRKPLDIQYF
>TRBJ2-6|TRBD1|TRBV7-3|-
TGTGCCAGCAGCTTAAGCACAGGGGGCGTTAGCTCTGGGGCCAACGTCCTGACTTTC
CASSLSTGGVSSGANVLTF
>TRBJ2-2|TRBD2|TRBV5-1|once
TGCGCCAGCAGCTATGGTAGCGGGGGCCCTACCGGGGAGCTGTTTTTT
CASSYGSGGPTGELFF
>TRBJ1-2|TRBD1|TRBV14|few
TGTGCCAGCAGCCAAGGGGTTTACAGGGGGGAAAACTATGGCTACACCTTC
CASSQGVYRGENYGYTF
>TRBJ2-7|-|TRBV19|-
TGTGCCAGTAGAGCAGGGACCTACGAGCAGTACTTC
CASRAGTYEQYF
>TRBJ1-6|-|TRBV7-2|-
TGTGCCAGCAGCTTCGACAGACCTTCACCCCTCCACTTT
CASSFDRPSPLHF
>TRBJ1-1|-|TRBV21-1|-
TGTGCCAGCAGCAAAGCAGGGGGAATGAACACTGAAGCTTTCTTT
CASSKAGGMNTEAFF
>TRBJ2-1|TRBD2|TRBV6-4|-
TGTGCCAGCAGTGACTCTGCGGGGGTAGGGAATGAGCAGTTCTTC
CASSDSAGVGNEQFF
>TRBJ1-2|TRBD1|TRBV7-2|-
TGTGCCAGCAGCTACGGGACAGGGGCACTTAACTATGGCTACACCTTC
CASSYGTGALNYGYTF
>TRBJ2-7|-|TRBV6-2/TRBV6-3|few
TGTGCCAGCAGTTACCCAGGGTGGTTCTACGAGCAGTACTTC
CASSYPGWFYEQYF
>TRBJ2-7|TRBD1|TRBV6-5|-
TGTGCCAGCAGGACGGACAGGGGGTCCTACGAGCAGTACTTC
CASRTDRGSYEQYF
>TRBJ2-1|TRBD2|TRBV5-4|-
TGTGCCAGCAGCTTGTCAGCGGGGGCCCATTTCTTC
CASSLSAGAHFF
>TRBJ2-1|TRBD2|TRBV30|-
TGTGCCTGGACCCCCGGGGGGGGGTTCAACAATGAGCAGTTCTTC
CAWTPGGGFNNEQFF
>TRBJ2-7|TRBD2|TRBV6-5|-
TGTGCCAGCACAGCGGGGGGCTACGAGCAGTACTTC
CASTAGGYEQYF
>TRBJ1-4|-|TRBV5-4|once
TGTGCCAGCAGCTTCGCAGGCCAGAGAGCTAATGAAAAACTGTTTTTT
CASSFAGQRANEKLFF
>TRBJ2-2|TRBD1|TRBV11-2|-
TGTGCCAGCAGCTTAGCCGACAGGGTCCCCGGGGAGCTGTTTTTT
CASSLADRVPGELFF
>TRBJ1-2|-|TRBV7-9|-
TGTGCCAGCAGCAGGCGGATCTATGGCTACACCTTC
CASSRRIYGYTF
>TRBJ1-5|TRBD1|TRBV28|-
TGTGCCAGCTTGGGGGGACAGGGAGCTCAGCCCCAGCATTTT
CASLGGQGAQPQHF
>TRBJ2-3|-|TRBV7-3|-
TGTGCCAGCAGCCCCCTGGGGCGCACAGATACGCAGTATTTT
CASSPLGRTDTQYF
>TRBJ1-2|TRBD1|TRBV7-2|-
TGTGCCAGCAGCCCCAGACCTTCGAGGGGGCGCGGCTACACCTTC
CASSPRPSRGRGYTF
>TRBJ2-1|-|TRBV28|-
TGTGCCAGCAGTTGGCGGGATGAGCAGTTCTTC
CASSWRDEQFF
>TRBJ2-5|TRBD1|TRBV18|once
TGTGCCAGCTCAGTTGGACAGGCCCAAGAGACCCAGTACTTC
CASSVGQAQETQYF
>TRBJ1-1|TRBD1|TRBV12-3/TRBV12-4|-
TGTGCCAGCAGACAACAGGGGACTGAAGCTTTCTTT
CASRQQGTEAFF
>TRBJ2-7|-|TRBV7-2|-
TGTGCCAGCAGCTTAGGAACAGGGCTATACGAGCAGTACTTC
CASSLGTGLYEQYF
>TRBJ1-1|-|TRBV12-3/TRBV12-4|-
TGTGCCAGCAACGTACAGTTGTTGGCTGAAGCTTTCTTT
CASNVQLLAEAFF
>TRBJ2-3|TRBD1|TRBV27|-
TGTGCCAGCACCCCGCGCTTACGACAGGGGAACACAGATACGCAGTATTTT
CASTPRLRQGNTDTQYF
>TRBJ1-3|-|TRBV7-2|-
TGTGCCAGCAGCTTAGTGCAGGCAAGCTCTGGAAACACCATATATTTT
CASSLVQASSGNTIYF
>TRBJ2-3|TRBD2|TRBV5-1|-
TGCGCCAGCAGCTTCGGGACTAGCGGGGGGGCAGATACGCAGTATTTT
CASSFGTSGGADTQYF
>TRBJ1-2|-|TRBV28|-
TGTGCCAGCAGTTTAGGGCAGGGTAACTATGGCTACACCTTC
CASSLGQGNYGYTF
>TRBJ2-7|-|TRBV13|-
TGTGCCAGCAGTACAGGAGAAAACGACGAGCAGTACTTC
CASSTGENDEQYF
>TRBJ2-2|TRBD1|TRBV4-2|-
TGTGCCAGCAGCCAGGAACCGGGACAGGGTAACACCGGGGAGCTGTTTTTT
CASSQEPGQGNTGELFF
>TRBJ2-7|-|TRBV10-3|-
TGTGCCATCAGCACCGGGATGACTTCCTACGAGCAGTACTTC
CAISTGMTSYEQYF
>TRBJ2-5|-|TRBV7-9|-
TGTGCCAGCAGCCCACCACTTCTACAAGAGACCCAGTACTTC
CASSPPLLQETQYF
>TRBJ2-7|TRBD1|TRBV19|-
TGTGCCAGTAGTATCGGGGACAGGGCCGAGCAGTACTTC
CASSIGDRAEQYF
>TRBJ2-3|TRBD2|TRBV9|-
TGTGCCAGCAGCGCAATAGCGGGGGGTCGCTTCGGAGTGGGCACAGATACGCAGTATTTT
CASSAIAGGRFGVGTDTQYF
>TRBJ2-7|TRBD1|TRBV5-1|-
TGCGCCAGCAGCTTGGAGTGGCAGGGGGCTAGCGCCTACGAGCAGTACTTC
CASSLEWQGASAYEQYF
>TRBJ2-1|-|TRBV7-3|-
TGTGCCAGCAGCTTATATCCCCTGGCTTCCTACAATGAGCAGTTCTTC
CASSLYPLASYNEQFF
>TRBJ2-1|TRBD2|TRBV6-2/TRBV6-3|once
TGTGCCAGCAGTAAAAATAGCGGGGGGGCCTCGCAGTTCTTC
CASSKNSGGASQFF
>TRBJ1-5|TRBD1|TRBV6-5|-
TGTGCCAGCACCCGCCCGGGACAGCTAAATCAGCCCCAGCATTTT
CASTRPGQLNQPQHF
>TRBJ1-2|TRBD1|TRBV19|-
TGTGCCAGTAGGATCCCGGACAGGGGACGTGGCTACACCTTC
CASRIPDRGRGYTF
>TRBJ2-6|TRBD1|TRBV28|-
TGTGCCAGCAGGGACCGGGACAGAACGAGCTCTGGGGCCAACGTCCTGACTTTC
CASRDRDRTSSGANVLTF
>TRBJ1-5|-|TRBV9|few
TGTGCCAGCAGCGTAGGACGGGATCAGCCCCAGCATTTT
CASSVGRDQPQHF
>TRBJ2-7|-|TRBV6-5|-
TGTGCCAGCAGTTCCGTTTACGAGCAGTACTTC
CASSSVYEQYF
>TRBJ2-7|-|TRBV7-6|-
TGTGCCAGCAGCAACCCCGGGGGTAGCGAGCAGTACTTC
CASSNPGGSEQYF
>TRBJ1-5|-|TRBV5-5|few
TGTGCCAGCAGAGGGGGGGTAGGCAATCAGCCCCAGCATTTT
CASRGGVGNQPQHF
>TRBJ2-1|TRBD1|TRBV7-3|once
TGTGCCAGCAGCTTATTTGCCGGACAGGGGTACAATGAGCAGTTCTTC
CASSLFAGQGYNEQFF
>TRBJ1-3|-|TRBV6-1|few
TGTGCCAGCAGTGATCAGGGCTCCACCAGAAACACCATATATTTT
CASSDQGSTRNTIYF
>TRBJ1-2|TRBD1|TRBV28|-
TGTGCCAGCAGTTTAACCCAGGGGGCGCTCGGCTACACCTTC
CASSLTQGALGYTF